This TCR beta chain was found in a study of blood T cell repertoires in COVID-19. As handled by the study authors: Reference gene primer amplification in the assay estimated nucleated cell counts. The table came from immunoSEQ multiplex PCR; TCRdb's copy has only in-frame clones and leaves some out. V, J and clone size are those of that table, while D and trimming were read from the DNA. Among around 330,000 clones listed, about 89% were seen once. Recovered Cohort 3 donors showed two negative PCRs, clearance, or symptom resolution. With 5 bases clipped from V and 4 bases from J, the junction kept 8 bases outside the gene matches. This CDR3 has 15 amino acids. CDR1 is SGHKS, CDR2 YYEKEE, per germline (reference sequence).

The TCR was taken from a man in his sixties who had recovered from COVID-19. The sample comprised PBMCs or T cells enriched from blood (not recorded which). The gene calls are TRBV5-5 and TRBJ2-1; the match to TRBD1 covers 8 bases. The CDR3 DNA reads TGTGCCAGCAGACAAGACAGGGGTGCTTACAATGAGCAGTTCTTC. It translates to CASRQDRGAYNEQFF.